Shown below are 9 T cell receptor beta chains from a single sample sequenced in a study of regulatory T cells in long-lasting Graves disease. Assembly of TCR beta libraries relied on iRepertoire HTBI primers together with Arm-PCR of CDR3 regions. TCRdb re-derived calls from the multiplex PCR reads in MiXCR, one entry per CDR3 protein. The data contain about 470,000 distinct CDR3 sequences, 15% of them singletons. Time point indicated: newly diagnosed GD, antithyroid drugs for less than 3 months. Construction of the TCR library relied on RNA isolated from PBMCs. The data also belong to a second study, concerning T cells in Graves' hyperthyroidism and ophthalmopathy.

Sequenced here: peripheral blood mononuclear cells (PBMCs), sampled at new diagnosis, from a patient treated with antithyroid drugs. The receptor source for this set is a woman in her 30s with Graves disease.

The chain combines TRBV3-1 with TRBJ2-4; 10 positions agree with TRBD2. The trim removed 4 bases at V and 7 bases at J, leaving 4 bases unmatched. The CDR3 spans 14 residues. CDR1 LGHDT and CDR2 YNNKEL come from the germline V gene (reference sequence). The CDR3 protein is CASSPAGGGNIQYF. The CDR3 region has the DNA TGTGCCAGCAGCCCAGCGGGAGGGGGGAACATTCAGTACTTC.

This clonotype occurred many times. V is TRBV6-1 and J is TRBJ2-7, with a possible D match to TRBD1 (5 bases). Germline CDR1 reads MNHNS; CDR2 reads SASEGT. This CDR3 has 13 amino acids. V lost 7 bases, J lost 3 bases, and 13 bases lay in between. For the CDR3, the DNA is TGTGCCAGCAAGGTCCAGGGCGTCTACGAGCAGTACTTC. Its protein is CASKVQGVYEQYF.

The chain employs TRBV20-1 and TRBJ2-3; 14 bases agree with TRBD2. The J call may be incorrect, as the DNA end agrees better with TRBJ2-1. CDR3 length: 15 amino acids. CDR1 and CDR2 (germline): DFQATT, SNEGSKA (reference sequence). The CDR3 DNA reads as TGCAGTGCCATCCGGGGACTAGCGGGAGAACGGGAGCAGTTCTTC. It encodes CSAIRGLAGEREQFF.

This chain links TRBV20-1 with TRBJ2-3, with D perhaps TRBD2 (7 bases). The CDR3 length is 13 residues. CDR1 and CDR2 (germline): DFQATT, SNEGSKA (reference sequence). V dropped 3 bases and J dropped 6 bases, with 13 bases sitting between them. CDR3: CSARGGGHDTQYF. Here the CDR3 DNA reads TGCAGTGCTAGGGGAGGGGGACATGATACGCAGTATTTT.

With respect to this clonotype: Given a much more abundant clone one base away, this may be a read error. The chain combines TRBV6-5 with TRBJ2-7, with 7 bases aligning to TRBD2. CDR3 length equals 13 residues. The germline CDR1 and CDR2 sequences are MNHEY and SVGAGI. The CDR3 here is CASSHSGGYEQYF. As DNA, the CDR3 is TGTGCCAGCAGTCACTCGGGAGGCTACGAGCAGTACTTC.

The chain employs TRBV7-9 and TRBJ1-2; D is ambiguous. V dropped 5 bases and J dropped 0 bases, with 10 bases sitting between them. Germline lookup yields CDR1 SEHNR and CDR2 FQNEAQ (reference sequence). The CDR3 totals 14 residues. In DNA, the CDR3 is TGTGCCAGCAGCCAACTGGGGACTAACTATGGCTACACCTTC. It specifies CASSQLGTNYGYTF.

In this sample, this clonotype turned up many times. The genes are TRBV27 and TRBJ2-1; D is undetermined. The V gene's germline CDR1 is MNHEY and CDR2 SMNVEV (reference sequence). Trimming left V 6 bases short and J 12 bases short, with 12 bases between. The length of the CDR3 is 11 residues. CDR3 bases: TGTGCCAGCAGCCCGGGTTTTGGGCAGTTCTTC. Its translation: CASSPGFGQFF.

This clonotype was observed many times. In nucleotides, the CDR3 is TGTGCCAGCAGTTTAGAGGCGGGGAACGAGCAGTACTTC. It specifies CASSLEAGNEQYF. The chain joins TRBV12-3 or TRBV12-4 to TRBJ2-7, with a weak D call TRBD2 (6 bases). The CDR3 covers 13 residues. Trimming stripped 1 base from V and 5 bases from J, with 9 bases between.

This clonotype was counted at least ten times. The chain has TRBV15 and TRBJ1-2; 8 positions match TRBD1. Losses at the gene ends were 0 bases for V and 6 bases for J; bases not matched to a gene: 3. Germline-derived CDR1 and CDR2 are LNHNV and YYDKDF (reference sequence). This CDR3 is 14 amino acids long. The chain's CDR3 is CATSRDRQGNGYTF. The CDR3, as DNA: TGTGCCACCAGCAGAGATCGACAGGGGAATGGCTACACCTTC.